These T cell receptor beta chains were read from a single sample in a study of blood T cell repertoires in COVID-19. Assay: immunoSEQ multiplex PCR; the TCRdb copy retains only in-frame clones and omits some. The sample lists under 450,000 clones; roughly four fifths were seen once. Sequenced input: PBMCs or T cells enriched from blood (not recorded which). The source is a woman in her forties or fifties who had recovered from COVID-19. The CDR3 runs from the conserved cysteine through the conserved F or W. The D gene is left open where the match is weak. Clone sizes are given selectively: once, few, many, or a class where the clone is expanded.

d_gene,abundance,len,v_gene,j_gene,CDR3aa,CDR3nt
.,.,12,TRBV9,TRBJ2-1,CASSAWGREQFF,TGTGCCAGCAGCGCCTGGGGGCGTGAGCAGTTCTTC
TRBD1,.,13,TRBV19,TRBJ1-4,CASEGGANEKLFF,TGTGCCAGCGAAGGGGGCGCTAATGAAAAACTGTTTTTT
TRBD1,.,15,TRBV3-1/TRBV3-2,TRBJ1-2,CASSRGTGEDYGYTF,TGTGCCAGCAGCCGCGGGACAGGGGAGGACTATGGCTACACCTTC
TRBD1,.,17,TRBV5-1,TRBJ2-2,CASSGSVTGLNTGELFF,TGCGCCAGCAGCGGATCCGTGACAGGGCTAAACACCGGGGAGCTGTTTTTT
TRBD2,once,18,TRBV23-1,TRBJ2-7,CASSHNDTGTSGSYEQYF,TGCGCCAGCAGTCATAATGACACCGGGACTAGCGGATCCTACGAGCAGTACTTC
.,.,14,TRBV2,TRBJ2-7,CASSARVLTYEQYF,TGTGCCAGCAGCGCCCGGGTCCTTACCTACGAGCAGTACTTC
TRBD1,.,14,TRBV7-3,TRBJ1-6,CASSLGDSHSPLHF,TGTGCCAGCAGCTTAGGGGACAGCCATTCACCCCTCCACTTT
.,.,15,TRBV19,TRBJ1-5,CASSTGTIRNQPQHF,TGTGCCAGTAGTACCGGGACAATCCGCAATCAGCCCCAGCATTTT
TRBD1,few,15,TRBV19,TRBJ2-3,CASSRQGGWSDTQYF,TGTGCCAGTAGTAGACAGGGGGGCTGGTCAGATACGCAGTATTTT
.,.,17,TRBV11-3,TRBJ2-1,CASSTRAWGGSLDEQFF,TGTGCCAGCAGCACACGGGCATGGGGGGGCAGTTTGGATGAGCAGTTCTTC
.,once,11,TRBV20-1,TRBJ2-7,CSAIDHYEQYF,TGCAGTGCTATAGACCACTACGAGCAGTACTTC
.,.,15,TRBV4-2,TRBJ1-3,CASSQDLISGNTIYF,TGTGCCAGCAGCCAAGATCTTATCTCTGGAAACACCATATATTTT
.,.,15,TRBV5-1,TRBJ1-1,CASSTVGGANTEAFF,TGCGCCAGCAGCACCGTCGGGGGGGCGAACACTGAAGCTTTCTTT
.,.,15,TRBV4-3,TRBJ1-4,CASSQGGLTNEKLFF,TGCGCCAGCAGCCAGGGGGGTTTGACTAATGAAAAACTGTTTTTT
TRBD2,.,14,TRBV7-9,TRBJ2-7,CASSSSGKAYEQYF,TGTGCCAGCAGCTCTAGCGGGAAAGCCTACGAGCAGTACTTC
TRBD1,.,14,TRBV7-9,TRBJ1-2,CASTQLRTGENYTF,TGTGCCAGCACCCAACTAAGGACAGGGGAGAACTACACCTTC
TRBD1,once,16,TRBV9,TRBJ2-5,CASSVGTGTGGETQYF,TGTGCCAGCAGCGTAGGGACCGGGACAGGGGGAGAGACCCAGTACTTC
.,.,15,TRBV2,TRBJ2-2,CASRAQGLGTGELFF,TGTGCCAGCAGGGCACAGGGCCTGGGAACCGGGGAGCTGTTTTTT
.,.,13,TRBV5-4,TRBJ1-1,CASHVGANTEAFF,TGTGCCAGCCACGTTGGGGCGAACACTGAAGCTTTCTTT
TRBD1,.,16,TRBV6-2/TRBV6-3,TRBJ1-1,CASSKMGQGVGTEAFF,TGTGCCAGCAGTAAAATGGGACAGGGGGTTGGCACTGAAGCTTTCTTT
TRBD1,.,15,TRBV6-5,TRBJ2-7,CASSSAETGIHEQYF,TGTGCCAGCAGTTCCGCCGAGACAGGGATCCACGAGCAGTACTTC
.,.,14,TRBV11-2,TRBJ2-7,CASSLGAGTYEQYF,TGTGCCAGCAGCTTAGGTGCCGGTACCTACGAGCAGTACTTC
TRBD1,.,16,TRBV10-1,TRBJ1-2,CAKPTGLIGIARGYTF,TGCGCCAAACCGACAGGGCTCATCGGGATTGCGCGGGGCTACACCTTC
.,.,15,TRBV2,TRBJ1-1,CASSSPGTPVLEAFF,TGTGCCAGCAGTTCCCCCGGGACACCTGTGCTTGAAGCTTTCTTT
TRBD2,.,16,TRBV27,TRBJ2-5,CASRAGTSGIGETQYF,TGTGCCAGCAGGGCTGGGACTAGCGGGATCGGGGAGACCCAGTACTTC
.,.,16,TRBV6-1,TRBJ1-5,CASSDLGGRSNQPQHF,TGTGCCAGCAGTGATTTGGGGGGTAGGAGCAATCAGCCCCAGCATTTT
.,.,15,TRBV19,TRBJ1-5,CASSTVGGSNQPQHF,TGTGCCAGTAGTACCGTGGGAGGGAGCAATCAGCCCCAGCATTTT
TRBD1,.,14,TRBV29-1,TRBJ1-1,CSVLQGAVNTEAFF,TGCAGCGTTCTGCAGGGGGCCGTGAACACTGAAGCTTTCTTT
TRBD2,.,18,TRBV3-1/TRBV3-2,TRBJ2-3,CASSQGLAGTDRTDTQYF,TGTGCCAGCAGCCAAGGACTAGCGGGAACCGACCGCACAGATACGCAGTATTTT
TRBD2,few,17,TRBV7-2,TRBJ2-1,CASSTGLAGALRGEQFF,TGTGCCAGCAGCACGGGACTAGCGGGCGCACTCCGAGGTGAGCAGTTCTTC
.,.,12,TRBV12-3/TRBV12-4,TRBJ2-7,CASSPGDYEQYF,TGTGCCAGCAGTCCGGGGGACTACGAGCAGTACTTC
TRBD1,.,13,TRBV11-3,TRBJ1-1,CASRGQGDTEAFF,TGTGCCAGCCGGGGACAGGGGGACACTGAAGCTTTCTTT
TRBD2,.,15,TRBV5-1,TRBJ2-5,CASSLTSGAQETQYF,TGCGCCAGCAGCTTGACTAGCGGGGCCCAAGAGACCCAGTACTTC
TRBD2,.,18,TRBV4-3,TRBJ2-1,CASSQDPRGGAGLNEQFF,TGCGCCAGCAGCCAAGACCCGCGCGGGGGGGCAGGTTTAAATGAGCAGTTCTTC
.,.,13,TRBV30,TRBJ2-5,CAWSGTVQETQYF,TGTGCCTGGAGTGGGACAGTCCAAGAGACCCAGTACTTC
.,.,14,TRBV6-2/TRBV6-3,TRBJ1-1,CASSYSPGGTEAFF,TGTGCCAGCAGTTACTCGCCGGGTGGGACTGAAGCTTTCTTT
.,.,14,TRBV3-1/TRBV3-2,TRBJ1-4,CASSQGFVNEKLFF,TGTGCCAGCAGCCAAGGTTTCGTTAATGAAAAACTGTTTTTT
TRBD1,.,16,TRBV5-1,TRBJ2-2,CASSSNWGQPTGELFF,TGCGCCAGCAGCTCGAACTGGGGACAGCCCACCGGGGAGCTGTTTTTT
.,.,14,TRBV9,TRBJ2-1,CASQAASGGFEQFF,TGTGCCAGCCAGGCGGCCTCAGGGGGGTTTGAGCAGTTCTTC
TRBD1,few,16,TRBV9,TRBJ1-5,CASSVDGTGRNQPQHF,TGTGCCAGCAGCGTAGATGGGACAGGTCGGAATCAGCCCCAGCATTTT
.,.,18,TRBV15,TRBJ2-5,CATSSDRQRAYNKETQYF,TGTGCCACCAGCAGCGACCGGCAGCGGGCATATAACAAAGAGACCCAGTACTTC
.,.,14,TRBV10-2,TRBJ1-2,CASSESVNTGGYTF,TGCGCCAGCAGTGAGTCTGTAAACACAGGGGGCTACACCTTC
.,.,15,TRBV7-2,TRBJ1-1,CASSSGLWTKGEAFF,TGTGCCAGCAGCTCCGGTTTGTGGACTAAGGGTGAAGCTTTCTTT
TRBD2,.,16,TRBV7-2,TRBJ2-3,CASSLGTSPSTDTQYF,TGTGCCAGCAGCTTAGGGACTAGTCCTAGCACAGATACGCAGTATTTT
TRBD2,.,14,TRBV5-4,TRBJ2-5,CASSFGGIQETQYF,TGTGCCAGCAGCTTCGGGGGGATCCAAGAGACCCAGTACTTC
TRBD2,once,14,TRBV10-2,TRBJ2-2,CASRAGTSAGELFF,TGCGCCAGCAGGGCCGGGACTAGCGCCGGGGAGCTGTTTTTT
TRBD1,.,14,TRBV28,TRBJ1-1,CASSPDRVLTEAFF,TGTGCCAGCAGCCCGGACAGGGTGCTCACTGAAGCTTTCTTT
.,.,12,TRBV30,TRBJ2-1,CAWSRNYNEQFF,TGTGCCTGGAGCAGGAACTACAATGAGCAGTTCTTC